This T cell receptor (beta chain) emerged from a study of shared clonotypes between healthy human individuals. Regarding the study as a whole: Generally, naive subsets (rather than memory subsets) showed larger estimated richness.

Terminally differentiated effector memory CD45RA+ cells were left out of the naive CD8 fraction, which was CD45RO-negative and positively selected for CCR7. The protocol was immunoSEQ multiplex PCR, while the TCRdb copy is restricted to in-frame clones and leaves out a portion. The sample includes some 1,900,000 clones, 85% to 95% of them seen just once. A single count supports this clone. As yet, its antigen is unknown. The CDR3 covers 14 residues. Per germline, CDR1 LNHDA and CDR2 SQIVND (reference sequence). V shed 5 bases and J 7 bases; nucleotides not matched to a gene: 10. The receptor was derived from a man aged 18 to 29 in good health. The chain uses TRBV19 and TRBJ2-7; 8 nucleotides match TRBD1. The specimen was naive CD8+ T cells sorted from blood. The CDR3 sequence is CASSSRDRPFEQYF. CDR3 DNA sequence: TGTGCCAGTAGTTCCCGGGACAGGCCTTTTGAGCAGTACTTC. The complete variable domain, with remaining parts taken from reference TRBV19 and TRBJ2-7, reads DGGITQSPKYLFRKEGQNVTLSCEQNLNHDAMYWYRQDPGQGLRLIYYSQIVNDFQKGDIAEGYSVSREKKESFPLTVTSAQKNPTAFYLCASSSRDRPFEQYFGPGTRLTVT.